Sequencing of this T cell receptor (beta chain) was carried out in a study of blood T cell repertoires in COVID-19. Study information: COVID-19 samples collected from the United States, Italy and Spain covered acute and convalescent phases. PBMCs, B-cell-depleted T cells, or T cells were the source of the cDNA or gDNA that made up the material.

V was trimmed by 7 bases and J by 4 bases, leaving 5 bases between them. The CDR3 loop spans 11 amino acids. Germline V gene lookup returns CDR1 SNHLY and CDR2 FYNNEI. Original processing methods: It was from reference gene primer amplification that nucleated cell counts were estimated. Generated by immunoSEQ multiplex PCR, the TCRdb table keeps only in-frame clones and is missing some. V and J calls and clone size follow that table, whereas D and trimming were derived from the DNA. The sample lists 250,000 to 300,000 clones, under 90% occurring once. Comment on this clone: The same CDR3 can be traced to other DNA sequences in this sample.

The sample comprised peripheral blood. The V gene is TRBV2, the J gene TRBJ2-1; D not resolved. This receptor was identified in a woman aged 25 to 45 with COVID-19, enrolled during active disease. CDR3 residues: CASTQYNEQFF. The CDR3 DNA sequence: TGTGCCAGCACCCAATACAATGAGCAGTTCTTC.